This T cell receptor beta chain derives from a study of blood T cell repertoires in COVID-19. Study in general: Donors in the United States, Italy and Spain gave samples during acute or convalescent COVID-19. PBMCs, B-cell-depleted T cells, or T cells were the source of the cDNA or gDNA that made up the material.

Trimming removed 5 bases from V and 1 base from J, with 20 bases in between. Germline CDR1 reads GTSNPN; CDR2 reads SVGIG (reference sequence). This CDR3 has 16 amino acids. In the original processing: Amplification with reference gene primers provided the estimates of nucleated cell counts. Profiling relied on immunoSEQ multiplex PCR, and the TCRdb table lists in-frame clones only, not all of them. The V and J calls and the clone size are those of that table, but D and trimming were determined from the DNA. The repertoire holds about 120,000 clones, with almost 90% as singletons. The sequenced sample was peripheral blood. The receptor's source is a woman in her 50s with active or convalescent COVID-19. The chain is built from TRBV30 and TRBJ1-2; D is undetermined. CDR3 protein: CAWGPRTTFHNYGYTF. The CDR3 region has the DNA TGTGCCTGGGGGCCCCGAACTACTTTCCATAACTATGGCTACACCTTC.